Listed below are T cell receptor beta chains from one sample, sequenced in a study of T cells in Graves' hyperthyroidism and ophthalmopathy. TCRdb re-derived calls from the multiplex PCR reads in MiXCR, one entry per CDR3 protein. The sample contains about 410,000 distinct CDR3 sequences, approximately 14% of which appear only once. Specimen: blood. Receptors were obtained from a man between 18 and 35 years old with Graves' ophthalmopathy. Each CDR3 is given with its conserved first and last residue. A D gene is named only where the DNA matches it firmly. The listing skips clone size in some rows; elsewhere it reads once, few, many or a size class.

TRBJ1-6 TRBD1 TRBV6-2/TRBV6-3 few TGTGCCAGCAGAGACAGGGTCCAGGATAATTCACCCCTCCACTTT CASRDRVQDNSPLHF
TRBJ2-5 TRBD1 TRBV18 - TGTGCCAGCTCGCGAAGGACAGGGGCTGGAGAGACCCAGTACTTC CASSRRTGAGETQYF
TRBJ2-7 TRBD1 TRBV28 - TGTGCCACCTGGGACAGGGGTTCCTACGAGCAGTACTTC CATWDRGSYEQYF
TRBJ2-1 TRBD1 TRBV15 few TGTGCCACCAGCAGAGTAAATAGGACAGGGAATTACAATGAGCAGTTCTTC CATSRVNRTGNYNEQFF
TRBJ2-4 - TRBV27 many TGTGCCAGCAGTTTATCGGGAGGGGGACGTTACATTCAGTACTTC CASSLSGGGRYIQYF
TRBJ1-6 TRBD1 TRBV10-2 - TGCGCCAGCAGTGAGTTGGGACAGTATAATTCACCCCTCCACTTT CASSELGQYNSPLHF
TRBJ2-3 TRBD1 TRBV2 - TGTGCCAGCGGCGGGACAGGGGTTAGAACAGATACGCAGTATTTT CASGGTGVRTDTQYF
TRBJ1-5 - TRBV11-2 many TGTGCCAGCAGCTTAACGGGGGCGAATCAGCCCCAGCATTTT CASSLTGANQPQHF
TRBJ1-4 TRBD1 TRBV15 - TGTGCCACCAGCAGAGGGGGGACAGGTCTCCCTCCGGGGGAAAAACTGTTTTTT CATSRGGTGLPPGEKLFF
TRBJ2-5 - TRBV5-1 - TGCGCCAGCAGCTTAGGGGGTATTCGGGAGACCCAGTACTTC CASSLGGIRETQYF
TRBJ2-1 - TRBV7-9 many TGTGCCAGCAGCTCGCCAGCGAGGAATGAGCAGTTCTTC CASSSPARNEQFF
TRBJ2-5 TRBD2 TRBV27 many TGTGCCAGCAGTTTAATAAGGGCGGGAGACGACGAGACCCAGTACTTC CASSLIRAGDDETQYF
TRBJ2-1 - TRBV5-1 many TGCGCCAGCAGCTTGGCAGCTACCCATGAGCAGTTCTTC CASSLAATHEQFF
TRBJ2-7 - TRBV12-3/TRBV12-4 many TGTGCCAGCAGTCCCTCGAGGGTGGTCTTGGCCTACGAGCAGTACTTC CASSPSRVVLAYEQYF
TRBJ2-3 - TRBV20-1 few TGCAGTGCTCGTGGGGATACCTACACAGATACGCAGTATTTT CSARGDTYTDTQYF
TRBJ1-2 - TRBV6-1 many TGTGCCAGCAGTCCGCCGGCAGGGAATGGCTACACCTTC CASSPPAGNGYTF
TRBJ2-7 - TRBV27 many TGTGCCAGCAGTTTGAGTTCCCCCCAGTACGAGCAGTACTTC CASSLSSPQYEQYF
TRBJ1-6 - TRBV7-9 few TGTGCCAGCAGCTCCCCTGGGCAGGGGATACGGTCACCCCTCCACTTT CASSSPGQGIRSPLHF
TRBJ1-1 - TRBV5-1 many TGCGCCAGCAGCTTGGTACACGGCACTGAAGCTTTCTTT CASSLVHGTEAFF
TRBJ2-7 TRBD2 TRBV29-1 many TGCAGCGTTGACCCTGGACTAGCGGGGGACAGGGAGCAGTACTTC CSVDPGLAGDREQYF
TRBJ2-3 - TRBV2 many TGTGCCAGCACAGGCCAGCTAAGGAGCGATACGCAGTATTTT CASTGQLRSDTQYF
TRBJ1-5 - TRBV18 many TGTGCCAGCTCACCGCAGGAGGGGCAGCCCCAGCATTTT CASSPQEGQPQHF
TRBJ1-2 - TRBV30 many TGTGCCTGGAGTATCTATGGGGCGCGATATGGCTACACCTTC CAWSIYGARYGYTF
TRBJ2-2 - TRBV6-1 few TGTGCCAGCAGTGATTTCCAGAACACCGGGGAGCTGTTTTTT CASSDFQNTGELFF
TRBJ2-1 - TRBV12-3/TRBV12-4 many TGTGCCAGCAGGGGAGGGAAACAGGGGCTCCATGAGCAGTTCTTC CASRGGKQGLHEQFF
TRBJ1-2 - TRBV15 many TGTGCCACCAGGCGGGGGGGACGTAACTATGGCTACACCTTC CATRRGGRNYGYTF
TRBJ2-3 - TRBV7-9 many TGTGCCAGCAGCTTAGTCCTCGATTGGCTGGATACGCAGTATTTT CASSLVLDWLDTQYF
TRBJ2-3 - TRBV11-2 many TGTGCCAGCAGCTCCCAGGTGGATACGCAGTATTTT CASSSQVDTQYF
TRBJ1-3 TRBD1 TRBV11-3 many TGTGCCAGCAGCAAACAGGGGATCCCTGGAAACACCATATATTTT CASSKQGIPGNTIYF
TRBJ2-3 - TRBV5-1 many TGCGCCAGCAGCTTGGGACAGGAACTCACAGATACGCAGTATTTT CASSLGQELTDTQYF
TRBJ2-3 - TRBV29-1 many TGCAGCGTTTCGGTTAGTGCGGATACGCAGTATTTT CSVSVSADTQYF
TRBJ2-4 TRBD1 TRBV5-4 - TGTGCCAGCAGCCTTTGGACAGGGGTGGACATTCAGTACTTC CASSLWTGVDIQYF
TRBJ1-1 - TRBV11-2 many TGTGCCAGCAGCTTACACGGGGGAAATGAGAACACTGAAGCTTTCTTT CASSLHGGNENTEAFF
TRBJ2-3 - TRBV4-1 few TGCGCCAGCAGCCTCCCCGGGGCAGATACGCAGTATTTT CASSLPGADTQYF
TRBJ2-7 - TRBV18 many TGTGCCAGCTCACGCGCCGGAGGGGGGACCTACGAGCAGTACTTC CASSRAGGGTYEQYF
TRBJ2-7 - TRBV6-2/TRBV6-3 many TGTGCCAGCGGACGCTGGGGATACGAGCAGTACTTC CASGRWGYEQYF
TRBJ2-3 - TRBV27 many TGTGCCAGCAGTTTCACGCACACGGATACGCAGTATTTT CASSFTHTDTQYF
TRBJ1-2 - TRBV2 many TGTGCCAGCCTGGATTCCGGAAACTATGGCTACACCTTC CASLDSGNYGYTF
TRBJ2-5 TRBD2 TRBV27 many TGTGCCAGCAGTTTACTCCCTAGCGGGAGTGGGGAGACCCAGTACTTC CASSLLPSGSGETQYF
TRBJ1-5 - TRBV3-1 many TGTGCCAGCAGCCAAGAGGGCCAGCCCCAGCATTTT CASSQEGQPQHF
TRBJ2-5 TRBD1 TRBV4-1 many TGCGCCAGCAGCCAAGACGGACAGGGGGGAGAGACCCAGTACTTC CASSQDGQGGETQYF
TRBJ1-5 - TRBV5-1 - TGCGCCAGCAGCATGGGACAAACGGGCCAGCCCCAGCATTTT CASSMGQTGQPQHF
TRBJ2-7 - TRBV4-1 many TGCGCCAGCAGCCAATTGACGGGGGATCCCTCCTACGAGCAGTACTTC CASSQLTGDPSYEQYF
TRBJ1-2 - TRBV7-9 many TGTGCCGCTCTGAGAGTGGGGGCTAATAATGGCTACACCTTC CAALRVGANNGYTF
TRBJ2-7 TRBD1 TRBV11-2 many TGTGCCAGCAGCACCCGACAGGGTGGGTCCTACGAGCAGTACTTC CASSTRQGGSYEQYF
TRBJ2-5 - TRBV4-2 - TGTGCCAGCAGCCAGGCTCTGGGAGCGGGAGAGACCCAGTACTTC CASSQALGAGETQYF
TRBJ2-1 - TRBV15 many TGTGCCACCCTCGGGGGCGGGAACGGCGATGAGCAGTTCTTC CATLGGGNGDEQFF
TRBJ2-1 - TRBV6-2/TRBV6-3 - TGTGCCAGCACCCTTTTAGGTGAGCAGTTCTTC CASTLLGEQFF
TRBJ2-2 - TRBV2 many TGTGCCAGCAGTCCGGGACGGCTGAACACCGGGGAGCTGTTTTTT CASSPGRLNTGELFF
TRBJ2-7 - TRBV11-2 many TGTGCCAGCAGCTTAGGCGGACACGAGCAGTACTTC CASSLGGHEQYF